These 10 T cell receptor beta chains share one sample of origin, sequenced in a study of blood T cell repertoires in COVID-19. TCRdb's table, derived via immunoSEQ multiplex PCR, lists solely in-frame clones and lacks some. The sample lists about 160,000 clones; approximately 92% were seen once. Specimen: peripheral blood. The receptor set was obtained from a man younger than 40 with COVID-19, enrolled during active disease.

This chain links TRBV30 with TRBJ2-2; D may be TRBD2 (7 bases). The CDR3 covers 14 residues. Germline V gene data show CDR1 as GTSNPN and CDR2 as SVGIG (reference sequence). V lost 4 bases and J lost 7, with 16 bases in between. CDR3 sequence (DNA): TGTGCCTGGAAGGGGGGAGGGCCTGGCGGGGAGCTGTTTTTT. Amino acids: CAWKGGGPGGELFF.

The V and J genes are TRBV24-1 and TRBJ2-1; D is possibly TRBD2 (7 bases). CDR3 length: 12 amino acids. Trimming cost V 3 bases and J 10 bases, with 9 bases left between them. Looked up from germline, CDR1 is KGHDR and CDR2 is SFDVKD. The CDR3 DNA reads TGTGCCACCAGTGATGAGGGGGGGGAGCAGTTCTTC. Protein: CATSDEGGEQFF.

The V and J genes are TRBV14 and TRBJ2-2, with 8 bases that match TRBD1. Germline lookup yields CDR1 SGHDN and CDR2 FVKESK. The CDR3 totals 19 residues. Trimming took 3 bases from V and 2 from J; bases not matched to a gene: 14. The CDR3, as DNA: TGTGCCAGCAGCCAGCTCGTGGGTCGGGACAGGTTAAACACCGGGGAGCTGTTTTTT. Translating it yields CASSQLVGRDRLNTGELFF.

This clone was counted once. The chain recombines TRBV25-1 with TRBJ2-1; the match to TRBD1 covers 9 bases. CDR1 is MGHDK, CDR2 SYGVNS, per germline. This CDR3 comprises 15 residues. Trimming at V came to 1 base and at J to 8 bases, leaving 6 bases not matched to a gene. The CDR3 sequence is CASSELGQGNDEQFF. As DNA, the CDR3 is TGTGCCAGCAGTGAATTGGGACAGGGTAATGATGAGCAGTTCTTC.

This clone was seen once. The V gene is TRBV5-1, the J gene TRBJ2-1, with D perhaps matching TRBD2 (5 bases). The CDR3 runs to 15 residues. Germline V lookup: CDR1 SGHRS, CDR2 YFSETQ. Trimming removed 7 bases from V and 1 base from J, with 15 bases in between. The CDR3 nucleotides are TGCGCCAGCTGCGTCCTCGGGGATTCCTACAATGAGCAGTTCTTC. It yields the protein CASCVLGDSYNEQFF.

This clone was seen a handful of times. The rearrangement links TRBV4-3 to TRBJ1-3, with D possibly being TRBD1 (6 bases). The germline V gene encodes CDR1 LGHNA and CDR2 YSLEER. V was pared by 2 bases and J by 8 bases, with 13 bases between. This CDR3 is 14 amino acids long. The chain's CDR3 is CASSQRGSGDTIYF. CDR3 nucleotide sequence: TGCGCCAGCAGCCAACGCGGGTCAGGGGACACCATATATTTT.

About this clone: The sample holds other DNA sequences that translate to the same CDR3. The V and J genes are TRBV18 and TRBJ1-1; D is unclear. Per the germline V gene, CDR1 is KGHSH and CDR2 is LQKENI. The V end was cut by 1 base, the J end by 6 bases, with 6 bases between. This CDR3 region has 12 residues. The CDR3 nucleotides are TGTGCCAGCTCACCACGAGGGCCTGAAGCTTTCTTT. Residues: CASSPRGPEAFF.

The chain joins TRBV28 to TRBJ2-3, with D tentatively TRBD2 (10 bases). Trimming left V 7 bases short and J 4 bases short, with 36 bases between. Germline loops: CDR1 MDHEN, CDR2 SYDVKM. The CDR3 is 21 residues long. The CDR3 sequence: CASTIPEGQGGPSGSPDTQYF. The CDR3 region has the DNA TGTGCCAGCACCATCCCGGAGGGACAGGGTGGGCCTAGCGGGAGCCCAGATACGCAGTATTTT.

This clone has a single count. The chain uses TRBV11-2 and TRBJ2-2; 11 bases are a match to TRBD1. Germline CDR1 and CDR2: SGHAT and FQNNGV. Unmatched junction bases numbered 2, after V lost 4 bases and J lost 4 bases. This CDR3 has 15 residues. The CDR3 loop reads CASSWDRGSTGELFF. The CDR3 region has the DNA TGTGCCAGCAGCTGGGACAGGGGGTCCACCGGGGAGCTGTTTTTT.

The V gene is TRBV15, the J gene TRBJ2-7; 7 bases are a match to TRBD2. V dropped 5 bases and J dropped 0; count of bases not matched to a gene: 7. This CDR3 has 15 residues. Germline values: CDR1 LNHNV, CDR2 YYDKDF (reference sequence). The DNA for the CDR3 is TGTGCCACCAGCTCAAAAGCGGGACTCTCCTACGAGCAGTACTTC. It codes for CATSSKAGLSYEQYF.